Following are 5 T cell receptor beta chains from one sample sequenced in a study of regulatory T cells. The PCR used 52 TRBV and 13 TRBJ primers. TCRdb keeps only in-frame clones here, not all; method: immunoSEQ multiplex PCR. This table holds about 18,000 clones, under 95% found once. The sequencing input was CD8+ T cells sorted from blood. The receptors come from a person aged 18-29 years with CD3G deficiency.

This chain uses TRBV19 with TRBJ2-3; D uncertain. This CDR3 is built from 13 residues. Trimming left V 1 base short and J 5 bases short, with 7 bases between. Germline V gene data show CDR1 as LNHDA and CDR2 as SQIVND (reference sequence). The CDR3 loop reads CASSIVDGDTQYF. CDR3 sequence (DNA): TGTGCCAGTAGTATAGTTGATGGAGATACGCAGTATTTT.

CDR3 sequence (DNA): TGTGCCAGCAGGCCGGGACTAGGCGTAGGCGGGGAGCTGTTTTTT. Its protein product is CASRPGLGVGGELFF. This chain joins TRBV28 and TRBJ2-2; 8 bases are a match to TRBD2. Unmatched junction bases numbered 10, after V lost 6 bases and J lost 7 bases. Germline loops: CDR1 MDHEN, CDR2 SYDVKM. The CDR3 loop spans 15 amino acids.

This clone was counted once. The rearrangement joins TRBV15 to TRBJ2-7; 10 positions agree with TRBD2. Looked up from germline, CDR1 is LNHNV and CDR2 is YYDKDF (reference sequence). The CDR3 is 14 amino acids. V was pared by 4 bases and J by 4 bases, with 4 bases of the junction left unmatched. This CDR3 is CATSTLSGGYEQYF. The CDR3 nucleotides are TGTGCCACCAGCACCCTTAGCGGGGGGTACGAGCAGTACTTC.

The chain links TRBV9 to TRBJ2-7, with D unresolved. Trimming pared 3 bases from V and 5 bases from J, leaving 3 bases between. The CDR3 has 10 residues. Germline assignment: CDR1 SGDLS and CDR2 YYNGEE. CDR3 amino acids: CASSENEQYF. In nucleotides, the CDR3 is TGTGCCAGCAGCGAAAACGAGCAGTACTTC.

This chain uses TRBV5-1 with TRBJ2-7, with D tentatively TRBD1 (8 bases). CDR1 is SGHRS and CDR2 is YFSETQ in the germline V gene. Trimming shortened V by 4 bases and J by 5 bases, and 16 bases separated the two germline ends. The CDR3 loop spans 14 amino acids. CDR3 amino acids: CASSPRTGTNEQYF. The DNA for the CDR3 is TGCGCCAGCAGCCCCCGGACAGGGACTAACGAGCAGTACTTC. Full variable domain (missing parts from reference TRBV5-1 and TRBJ2-7): KAGVTQTPRYLIKTRGQQVTLSCSPISGHRSVSWYQQTPGQGLQFLFEYFSETQRNKGNFPGRFSGRQFSNSRSEMNVSTLELGDSALYLCASSPRTGTNEQYFGPGTRLTVT.